Following are 27 T cell receptor beta chains from one sample sequenced in a study of patients and donors after allogeneic stem cell transplantation. TCRdb re-derived calls from the RT-PCR reads in MiXCR, one entry per CDR3 protein. The sample has roughly 960,000 distinct CDR3 sequences; roughly 18% are singletons. Input material: blood, either unsorted or a sorted T cell fraction (not recorded which). The receptor source for this set is a human donor who was either an allogeneic HSCT recipient or a stem cell or donor lymphocyte infusion donor (not recorded which). It is not recorded whose cells these are; they may come from a transplant donor.

This clonotype was recorded a few times. This chain joins TRBV20-1 and TRBJ2-7; TRBD1 agrees at 8 bases. CDR1 is DFQATT, CDR2 SNEGSKA, per germline (reference sequence). This CDR3 has 15 residues. V lost 0 bases, J lost 3 bases, and 7 bases stayed unmatched. CDR3 in amino acids: CSARDNRGIIYEQYF. The DNA for the CDR3 is TGCAGTGCTAGAGATAACAGGGGGATAATCTACGAGCAGTACTTC.

This clonotype was detected a few times. The rearrangement links TRBV2 to TRBJ2-3; TRBD2 agrees at 11 bases. Losses at the gene ends were 7 bases for V and 4 bases for J; bases not matched to a gene: 1. Per the germline V gene, CDR1 is SNHLY and CDR2 is FYNNEI. The CDR3 loop spans 13 amino acids. CDR3 residues: CASTGLAADTQYF. DNA of the CDR3: TGTGCCAGCACGGGACTAGCGGCAGATACGCAGTATTTT.

This clonotype turned up a few times. In DNA, the CDR3 is TGTGCCAGCAGCTTAGTTGCGCAGGAAAAACTGTTTTTT. Protein: CASSLVAQEKLFF. The rearrangement links TRBV7-2 to TRBJ1-4; D not certain. V was trimmed by 1 base and J by 8 bases, leaving 8 bases between them. The germline CDR1 and CDR2 sequences are SGHTA and FQGNSA. The length of the CDR3 is 13 residues.

The chain uses TRBV25-1 and TRBJ2-3; D is unclear. The CDR3 extends over 11 amino acids. The germline V gene has CDR1 MGHDK and CDR2 SYGVNS. V dropped 6 bases and J dropped 6 bases, with 7 bases sitting between them. For the CDR3, the DNA is TGTGCCAGCAGCGCCTCCGATACGCAGTATTTT. This translates into CASSASDTQYF.

This chain uses TRBV20-1 with TRBJ1-4; TRBD1 might be the D (6 bases). CDR3 length: 14 residues. Germline V lookup: CDR1 DFQATT, CDR2 SNEGSKA (reference sequence). V lost 5 bases and J lost 8, with 18 bases in between. The CDR3: CSAVRGSRSEKLFF. The DNA for the CDR3 is TGCAGTGCTGTGAGGGGGAGCCGGAGCGAAAAACTGTTTTTT.

This chain links TRBV6-1 with TRBJ1-4; unclear D gene. CDR1 is MNHNS, CDR2 SASEGT, per germline. The V end lost 8 bases, the J end lost 3 bases, and 10 bases lay between the germline ends. This CDR3 contains 13 residues. The CDR3 here is CASSQFPNEKLFF. CDR3 DNA sequence: TGTGCCAGCTCCCAGTTTCCTAATGAAAAACTGTTTTTT.

This chain uses TRBV9 with TRBJ1-2, with D unclear. V lost 0 bases and J lost 8, with 8 bases in between. The CDR3 runs 12 residues. CDR1 is SGDLS, CDR2 YYNGEE, per germline. The CDR3 sequence is CASSVGGEGYTF. The CDR3 coding sequence is TGTGCCAGCAGCGTAGGGGGTGAGGGCTACACCTTC.

In this sample, this clonotype turned up a few times. J is TRBJ1-4 and V is TRBV20-1, with 8 positions matching TRBD1. V gave up 4 bases and J gave up 7 bases; unmatched junction bases: 8. The germline V gene has CDR1 DFQATT and CDR2 SNEGSKA (reference sequence). The CDR3 is 14 residues long. CDR3 amino acids: CSAIRTGTPEKLFF. In DNA, the CDR3 is TGCAGTGCTATCAGGACAGGGACTCCTGAAAAACTGTTTTTT.

This clonotype showed up many times. V is TRBV12-3 or TRBV12-4 and J is TRBJ2-7; D is unresolved. The CDR3 contains 12 residues. Trimming left V 6 bases short and J 3 bases short, with 9 bases between. CDR3 coding DNA: TGTGCCAGCAGCCCCCGGCGCTACGAGCAGTACTTC. The encoded protein is CASSPRRYEQYF.

The chain couples TRBV5-4 to TRBJ1-1, with 10 bases fitting TRBD1. Germline V gives CDR1 SGHNT, CDR2 YYREEE (reference sequence). Unmatched junction bases numbered 7, after V lost 4 bases and J lost 4 bases. CDR3 length: 15 amino acids. The DNA for the CDR3 is TGTGCCAGCAGCCCGGGGGACAGGGGTATCACTGAAGCTTTCTTT. Translated, it gives CASSPGDRGITEAFF.

This chain joins TRBV18 and TRBJ1-2, with 7 bases identical to TRBD1. In germline, CDR1 is KGHSH, CDR2 LQKENI. Losses at the gene ends were 3 bases for V and 8 bases for J; bases not matched to a gene: 12. CDR3 length: 15 residues. The CDR3 DNA is TGTGCCAGCTCACCCTCCTCCGGGCAGGGGGTAGGCTACACCTTC. It is translated as CASSPSSGQGVGYTF.

The chain recombines TRBV27 with TRBJ2-1; 9 nucleotides align to TRBD2. Per the germline V gene, CDR1 is MNHEY and CDR2 is SMNVEV (reference sequence). The CDR3 loop spans 16 amino acids. V dropped 5 bases and J dropped 4; count of bases not matched to a gene: 9. In nucleotides, the CDR3 is TGTGCCAGCAGTCCTTTACGCGGGGGGGAGTACAATGAGCAGTTCTTC. It codes for CASSPLRGGEYNEQFF.

As regards this clonotype: Sequence at one end of the junction differs from germline and may be a read error. The gene calls are TRBV6-5 and TRBJ2-4, with 9 bases lining up with TRBD1. Germline assignment: CDR1 MNHEY and CDR2 SVGAGI. This CDR3 has 17 amino acids. The CDR3 coding sequence is TGTGCCAGCAGTTACTCCGGACAGGGGAGAGCCAAAAACATTCGGTACTTC. Protein: CASSYSGQGRAKNIRYF.

The chain employs TRBV12-3 or TRBV12-4 and TRBJ2-1, with D uncertain. The V end lost 3 bases, the J end lost 5 bases, and 11 bases lay between the germline ends. This CDR3 contains 14 residues. CDR3 loop: CASSFVGSHNEQFF. CDR3 nucleotide sequence: TGTGCCAGCAGTTTCGTTGGTTCCCACAATGAGCAGTTCTTC.

This clonotype was counted at least ten times. V is TRBV20-1 and J is TRBJ2-5; D assignment may be TRBD1 or TRBD2 (5 bases each). CDR3 length: 14 amino acids. CDR1 is DFQATT and CDR2 is SNEGSKA in the germline V gene (reference sequence). The germline V and J ends were trimmed by 1 base and 1 base, with 10 bases remaining between them. In DNA form, the CDR3 reads TGCAGTGCTAGAGGAGGGGTCCGCCAAGAGACCCAGTACTTC. This sequence encodes CSARGGVRQETQYF.

The chain couples TRBV12-3 or TRBV12-4 to TRBJ2-1, with a weak D call TRBD2 (7 bases). The V and J ends lost 3 bases and 3 bases respectively, with 12 bases between them. The CDR3 totals 15 residues. The chain's CDR3 is CASSFGGGRYNEQFF. CDR3 in DNA: TGTGCCAGCAGTTTTGGGGGGGGCCGCTACAATGAGCAGTTCTTC.

The chain links TRBV20-1 to TRBJ1-6; the D is unclear. V lost 5 bases and J lost 6, with 8 bases in between. CDR3 length: 12 amino acids. Germline V CDR1 and CDR2: DFQATT, SNEGSKA (reference sequence). The CDR3 DNA is TGCAGTGCTCTTCCCCCTAATTCACCCCTCCACTTT. Translated: CSALPPNSPLHF.

The chain links TRBV6-1 to TRBJ2-5; the match to TRBD2 covers 14 bases. The V gene end was trimmed by 5 bases and the J gene end by 4 bases; junction bases not matched to a gene: 15. Per the germline V gene, CDR1 is MNHNS and CDR2 is SASEGT. This CDR3 has 19 residues. The CDR3 region is CASSRGQRTSGRYSETQYF. CDR3 DNA sequence: TGTGCCAGCAGTAGAGGTCAAAGGACTAGCGGGAGGTACTCAGAGACCCAGTACTTC.

This clonotype was observed many times. The genes are TRBV29-1 and TRBJ2-3; D is unclear. V dropped 5 bases and J dropped 0 bases, with 15 bases sitting between them. The CDR3 length is 15 residues. Germline CDR1 and CDR2: SQVTM and ANQGSEA. Here the CDR3 reads CSVKGDSKSTDTQYF. The CDR3 nucleotides read TGCAGCGTTAAGGGTGACTCTAAAAGCACAGATACGCAGTATTTT.

This clonotype has just a few counts. The chain employs TRBV3-1 and TRBJ1-5; D not resolved. CDR1 LGHDT and CDR2 YNNKEL come from the germline V gene (reference sequence). V was trimmed by 0 bases and J by 4 bases, leaving 16 bases between them. This CDR3 region has 17 residues. CDR3: CASSQDWGTSDNQPQHF. The CDR3 DNA is TGTGCCAGCAGCCAAGATTGGGGAACGTCCGATAATCAGCCCCAGCATTTT.

The V call is TRBV4-2, the J call TRBJ2-3; the D is unclear. The CDR3 totals 17 residues. The V gene's germline CDR1 is LGHNA and CDR2 YNFKEQ. V lost 1 base and J 1 base, leaving 15 bases between the germline ends. The CDR3 nucleotides are TGTGCCAGCAGCCAAGGGGCCCTTATCCGGGGCACAGATACGCAGTATTTT. Residues: CASSQGALIRGTDTQYF.

This clonotype has a handful of counts. The chain employs TRBV9 and TRBJ2-1, with D unclear. CDR3 length: 12 amino acids. The germline V and J ends were trimmed by 4 bases and 9 bases, with 11 bases remaining between them. The germline gives CDR1 SGDLS, CDR2 YYNGEE. DNA for the CDR3: TGTGCCAGCAGCCCCAGCGACGGTGAGCAGTTCTTC. The encoded protein is CASSPSDGEQFF. Full variable domain (remainder filled in from reference TRBV9 and TRBJ2-1): DSGVTQTPKHLITATGQRVTLRCSPRSGDLSVYWYQQSLDQGLQFLIQYYNGEERAKGNILERFSAQQFPDLHSELNLSSLELGDSALYFCASSPSDGEQFFGPGTRLTVL.

The V gene is TRBV6-1, the J gene TRBJ1-5, with a weak D call TRBD1 (6 bases). Deletions cut 6 bases from V and 4 bases from J, with 16 bases between. The CDR3 loop spans 15 amino acids. From germline, CDR1 is MNHNS and CDR2 SASEGT. DNA for the CDR3: TGTGCCAGCAGCCGTTCATGGGGGACAAATCAGCCCCAGCATTTT. Its protein product is CASSRSWGTNQPQHF.

The chain has TRBV11-2 and TRBJ2-1; TRBD2 agrees at 11 bases. The CDR3 has 15 amino acids. Germline trimming cut 3 bases from V and 6 bases from J; bases unmatched to any gene: 4. Germline CDR1 is SGHAT and CDR2 is FQNNGV. Here the CDR3 DNA reads TGTGCCAGCAGCTTGACTAGCGGGACCTTCAATGAGCAGTTCTTC. It codes for CASSLTSGTFNEQFF. The whole variable domain, filled in from reference TRBV11-2 and TRBJ2-1, reads EAGVAQSPRYKIIEKRQSVAFWCNPISGHATLYWYQQILGQGPKLLIQFQNNGVVDDSQLPKDRFSAERLKGVDSTLKIQPAKLEDSAVYLCASSLTSGTFNEQFFGPGTRLTVL.

This clonotype was detected a few times. V is TRBV7-9 and J is TRBJ2-7; a weak D match, TRBD1 (6 bases). This CDR3 has 14 amino acids. CDR1 is SEHNR and CDR2 is FQNEAQ in the germline V gene (reference sequence). V lost 3 bases and J lost 3, with 12 bases in between. The CDR3 DNA reads as TGTGCCAGCAGCTTTCCAGGGGACCACTACGAGCAGTACTTC. Translated, it gives CASSFPGDHYEQYF.

This clonotype has just a few counts. The chain recombines TRBV24-1 with TRBJ2-3; 7 bases fit TRBD2. Losses at the gene ends were 4 bases for V and 1 base for J; bases not matched to a gene: 7. Germline CDR1 is KGHDR and CDR2 is SFDVKD. This CDR3 is 16 amino acids long. CDR3 coding DNA: TGTGCCACCAGTGACTTCGGACTAGGAGGCACAGATACGCAGTATTTT. It codes for CATSDFGLGGTDTQYF.

This clonotype was seen only a few times. The chain is built from TRBV9 and TRBJ2-1; TRBD2 agrees at 11 bases. The germline gives CDR1 SGDLS, CDR2 YYNGEE. V shed 6 bases and J 14 bases; nucleotides not matched to a gene: 10. The CDR3 is made up of 13 amino acids. For the CDR3, the DNA is TGTGCCAGCAACCCTAGCGGGGGGTCTACGGAGTTCTTC. Protein sequence: CASNPSGGSTEFF. Looking up the rest from reference TRBV9 and TRBJ2-1 gives the full variable domain: DSGVTQTPKHLITATGQRVTLRCSPRSGDLSVYWYQQSLDQGLQFLIQYYNGEERAKGNILERFSAQQFPDLHSELNLSSLELGDSALYFCASNPSGGSTEFFGPGTRLTVL.